Listed below are T cell receptor beta chains from one sample, sequenced in a study of Ad26.COV2.S vaccination and SARS-CoV-2 variants. Produced via immunoSEQ multiplex PCR; TCRdb's table is partial and in-frame only. In the table there are roughly 400,000 clones, around 91% of which are singletons. The sample was peripheral blood, taken in a trial of Ad26.COV2.S vaccine versus placebo. These receptors all come from a person between 18 and 65 years old who received the Ad26.COV2.S COVID-19 vaccine or a placebo. Each CDR3 is given with its conserved first and last residue. D genes are given only for firm matches. Expanded clones get a size class; other rows say once, few or many, or leave the size out.

CDR3aa: CAWNRGFSEQYF; CDR3nt: TGTGCCTGGAACCGGGGCTTTTCGGAGCAGTACTTC; d_gene: NA; v_gene: TRBV30; abundance: NA; j_gene: TRBJ2-7
CDR3aa: CASSEFAGSQETQYF; CDR3nt: TGTGCCAGCAGTGAATTTGCGGGCAGCCAAGAGACCCAGTACTTC; d_gene: NA; v_gene: TRBV6-1; abundance: NA; j_gene: TRBJ2-5
CDR3aa: CATIRRGGSYEQYF; CDR3nt: TGTGCCACCATCCGGCGTGGCGGCTCCTACGAGCAGTACTTC; d_gene: NA; v_gene: TRBV28; abundance: NA; j_gene: TRBJ2-7
CDR3aa: CASSLVGRDGYTF; CDR3nt: TGTGCCAGCAGCTTGGTAGGGAGGGATGGCTACACCTTC; d_gene: NA; v_gene: TRBV5-4; abundance: few; j_gene: TRBJ1-2
CDR3aa: CASSPYRDRGLSEQYF; CDR3nt: TGTGCCAGCAGTCCCTACCGGGACAGGGGGCTTTCGGAGCAGTACTTC; d_gene: TRBD1; v_gene: TRBV28; abundance: NA; j_gene: TRBJ2-7
CDR3aa: CASSLDAGRYEQYF; CDR3nt: TGTGCCAGCAGCTTAGATGCGGGAAGGTACGAGCAGTACTTC; d_gene: NA; v_gene: TRBV7-2; abundance: NA; j_gene: TRBJ2-7
CDR3aa: CASSGGGYNQPQHF; CDR3nt: TGTGCCAGCAGCGGTGGCGGGTACAATCAGCCCCAGCATTTT; d_gene: NA; v_gene: TRBV5-8; abundance: NA; j_gene: TRBJ1-5
CDR3aa: CASIVGTGTSFYEQYF; CDR3nt: TGTGCCAGCATAGTAGGGACCGGGACATCCTTCTACGAGCAGTACTTC; d_gene: NA; v_gene: TRBV2; abundance: NA; j_gene: TRBJ2-7
CDR3aa: CASTGAANSPLHF; CDR3nt: TGTGCCAGTACAGGGGCCGCCAATTCACCCCTCCACTTT; d_gene: TRBD1; v_gene: TRBV3-1/TRBV3-2; abundance: NA; j_gene: TRBJ1-6
CDR3aa: CASSPGLAEGAGELFF; CDR3nt: TGTGCCAGCAGCCCCGGACTAGCGGAAGGAGCCGGGGAGCTGTTTTTT; d_gene: TRBD2; v_gene: TRBV7-2; abundance: NA; j_gene: TRBJ2-2
CDR3aa: CASGLSGSRSYEQYF; CDR3nt: TGTGCTAGTGGTTTGAGCGGGAGCCGGTCCTACGAGCAGTACTTC; d_gene: TRBD2; v_gene: TRBV12-5; abundance: NA; j_gene: TRBJ2-7
CDR3aa: CAFGQIHYGYTF; CDR3nt: TGTGCCTTTGGACAGATTCACTATGGCTACACCTTC; d_gene: NA; v_gene: TRBV27; abundance: NA; j_gene: TRBJ1-2
CDR3aa: CASSRRGGDGLPQHF; CDR3nt: TGTGCCAGCAGTAGAAGGGGAGGGGATGGGTTGCCCCAGCATTTT; d_gene: NA; v_gene: TRBV28; abundance: NA; j_gene: TRBJ1-5
CDR3aa: CASSVGGGRAKETQYF; CDR3nt: TGTGCCAGCAGCGTAGGGGGCGGGAGGGCCAAGGAGACCCAGTACTTC; d_gene: TRBD2; v_gene: TRBV9; abundance: NA; j_gene: TRBJ2-5
CDR3aa: CASCAGASSDTQYF; CDR3nt: TGTGCCAGCTGCGCCGGGGCTAGCTCAGATACGCAGTATTTT; d_gene: NA; v_gene: TRBV9; abundance: NA; j_gene: TRBJ2-3
CDR3aa: CASSLGQGYYGYTF; CDR3nt: TGTGCCAGCAGCTTAGGGCAGGGTTACTATGGCTACACCTTC; d_gene: NA; v_gene: TRBV11-2; abundance: NA; j_gene: TRBJ1-2
CDR3aa: CASIMGTDTQYF; CDR3nt: TGTGCCAGCATAATGGGCACAGATACGCAGTATTTT; d_gene: NA; v_gene: TRBV6-5; abundance: NA; j_gene: TRBJ2-3
CDR3aa: CASSFRTSGYTDTQYF; CDR3nt: TGTGCCAGCAGCTTTAGGACTAGCGGGTACACAGATACGCAGTATTTT; d_gene: TRBD2; v_gene: TRBV11-2; abundance: few; j_gene: TRBJ2-3
CDR3aa: CASSFSWSQRKETQYF; CDR3nt: TGTGCCAGCAGTTTCTCGTGGTCCCAGAGGAAAGAGACCCAGTACTTC; d_gene: NA; v_gene: TRBV28; abundance: once; j_gene: TRBJ2-5
CDR3aa: CSVGGGGNTGELFF; CDR3nt: TGCAGCGTTGGTGGAGGGGGGAACACCGGGGAGCTGTTTTTT; d_gene: NA; v_gene: TRBV29-1; abundance: NA; j_gene: TRBJ2-2
CDR3aa: CASSLRRFGEQFF; CDR3nt: TGTGCCAGCAGCTTAAGACGATTTGGTGAGCAGTTCTTC; d_gene: NA; v_gene: TRBV11-3; abundance: few; j_gene: TRBJ2-1
CDR3aa: CASSARDRIVNEKLFF; CDR3nt: TGTGCCAGCAGTGCCCGGGACCGTATAGTGAATGAAAAACTGTTTTTT; d_gene: NA; v_gene: TRBV2; abundance: NA; j_gene: TRBJ1-4
CDR3aa: CASSLASGLAYEQYF; CDR3nt: TGTGCCAGCAGCTTAGCGTCAGGACTAGCCTACGAGCAGTACTTC; d_gene: TRBD2; v_gene: TRBV7-8; abundance: few; j_gene: TRBJ2-7
CDR3aa: CASSLPNRELPYNEQFF; CDR3nt: TGTGCCAGCAGTCTCCCAAACCGGGAGTTACCCTACAATGAGCAGTTCTTC; d_gene: NA; v_gene: TRBV28; abundance: NA; j_gene: TRBJ2-1
CDR3aa: CATSNAPSGPWGDTQYF; CDR3nt: TGTGCCACCAGCAATGCGCCTAGCGGACCTTGGGGAGATACGCAGTATTTT; d_gene: TRBD2; v_gene: TRBV15; abundance: NA; j_gene: TRBJ2-3
CDR3aa: CATSRKREGRYEQYF; CDR3nt: TGTGCCACCAGCAGGAAGCGGGAGGGTCGGTACGAGCAGTACTTC; d_gene: TRBD2; v_gene: TRBV15; abundance: NA; j_gene: TRBJ2-7
CDR3aa: CSGGQSETEAFF; CDR3nt: TGCAGCGGTGGACAGTCGGAAACTGAAGCTTTCTTT; d_gene: NA; v_gene: TRBV29-1; abundance: many; j_gene: TRBJ1-1
CDR3aa: CATTRDTRNEKLFF; CDR3nt: TGCGCCACTACACGGGACACAAGAAATGAAAAACTGTTTTTT; d_gene: NA; v_gene: TRBV10-2; abundance: NA; j_gene: TRBJ1-4
CDR3aa: CASSLGQGQAEAFF; CDR3nt: TGTGCCAGCAGCCTTGGACAGGGTCAGGCTGAAGCTTTCTTT; d_gene: TRBD1; v_gene: TRBV3-1/TRBV3-2; abundance: NA; j_gene: TRBJ1-1
CDR3aa: CASSIDYRGGNTGELFF; CDR3nt: TGTGCCAGTAGTATAGATTACAGGGGCGGAAACACCGGGGAGCTGTTTTTT; d_gene: TRBD1; v_gene: TRBV19; abundance: NA; j_gene: TRBJ2-2
CDR3aa: CASSADNEQYF; CDR3nt: TGTGCCAGCAGCGCAGATAACGAGCAGTACTTC; d_gene: NA; v_gene: TRBV7-6; abundance: NA; j_gene: TRBJ2-7
CDR3aa: CASGTANTEAFF; CDR3nt: TGTGCCAGCGGGACAGCGAACACTGAAGCTTTCTTT; d_gene: TRBD1; v_gene: TRBV6-5; abundance: NA; j_gene: TRBJ1-1
CDR3aa: CASSLDPRGSEAFF; CDR3nt: TGCGCCAGCAGCTTGGACCCCAGGGGCAGTGAAGCTTTCTTT; d_gene: NA; v_gene: TRBV5-1; abundance: NA; j_gene: TRBJ1-1
CDR3aa: CASSPTPAGLSYEQYF; CDR3nt: TGCGCCAGCAGCCCCACTCCGGCCGGGCTATCCTACGAGCAGTACTTC; d_gene: NA; v_gene: TRBV5-1; abundance: NA; j_gene: TRBJ2-7
CDR3aa: CASSQVGRTYGYTF; CDR3nt: TGCGCCAGCAGCCAGGTGGGTCGGACCTATGGCTACACCTTC; d_gene: NA; v_gene: TRBV4-3; abundance: NA; j_gene: TRBJ1-2
CDR3aa: CASSLGTEKLFF; CDR3nt: TGTGCCAGCAGCTTAGGAACCGAAAAACTGTTTTTT; d_gene: NA; v_gene: TRBV7-9; abundance: NA; j_gene: TRBJ1-4
CDR3aa: CASSFGEDTQYF; CDR3nt: TGTGCCAGCAGTTTCGGTGAAGATACGCAGTATTTT; d_gene: NA; v_gene: TRBV28; abundance: NA; j_gene: TRBJ2-3
CDR3aa: CASRPGQGVQPQHF; CDR3nt: TGTGCCAGCAGACCCGGACAGGGAGTACAGCCCCAGCATTTT; d_gene: TRBD1; v_gene: TRBV27; abundance: NA; j_gene: TRBJ1-5
CDR3aa: CASSPDTGFNSPLHF; CDR3nt: TGTGCCAGCAGCCCCGACACGGGCTTTAATTCACCCCTCCACTTT; d_gene: NA; v_gene: TRBV7-2; abundance: NA; j_gene: TRBJ1-6
CDR3aa: CASSSRGMNTEAFF; CDR3nt: TGTGCCAGCAGTTCGCGGGGCATGAACACTGAAGCTTTCTTT; d_gene: NA; v_gene: TRBV27; abundance: once; j_gene: TRBJ1-1
CDR3aa: CASSISLDRGFTGNIQYF; CDR3nt: TGTGCCAGTAGTATCTCCCTGGACAGGGGATTTACTGGAAACATTCAGTACTTC; d_gene: TRBD1; v_gene: TRBV19; abundance: few; j_gene: TRBJ2-4
CDR3aa: CASSPMQGANYGYTF; CDR3nt: TGTGCCAGCAGCCCCATGCAGGGGGCGAACTATGGCTACACCTTC; d_gene: TRBD1; v_gene: TRBV7-9; abundance: NA; j_gene: TRBJ1-2
CDR3aa: CASSYGRQGTEAFF; CDR3nt: TGTGCCAGCAGTTACGGGAGACAGGGTACTGAAGCTTTCTTT; d_gene: TRBD1; v_gene: TRBV6-2/TRBV6-3; abundance: few; j_gene: TRBJ1-1
CDR3aa: CASSLQGNGNQPQHF; CDR3nt: TGTGCCAGCAGTTTACAGGGAAATGGGAATCAGCCCCAGCATTTT; d_gene: NA; v_gene: TRBV6-5; abundance: NA; j_gene: TRBJ1-5
CDR3aa: CASSRDPDSYNEQFF; CDR3nt: TGTGCTAGCAGCCGAGATCCCGACTCCTACAATGAGCAGTTCTTC; d_gene: NA; v_gene: TRBV7-7; abundance: NA; j_gene: TRBJ2-1
CDR3aa: CASSISGGGGWGKNIQYF; CDR3nt: TGTGCCAGTAGTATAAGCGGCGGCGGGGGCTGGGGCAAAAACATTCAGTACTTC; d_gene: NA; v_gene: TRBV19; abundance: NA; j_gene: TRBJ2-4
CDR3aa: CAWSVGREYETQYF; CDR3nt: TGTGCCTGGAGTGTAGGAAGGGAGTATGAGACCCAGTACTTC; d_gene: NA; v_gene: TRBV30; abundance: NA; j_gene: TRBJ2-5
CDR3aa: CATSRRDIQETQYF; CDR3nt: TGTGCCACCAGCAGACGGGATATTCAAGAGACCCAGTACTTC; d_gene: NA; v_gene: TRBV15; abundance: NA; j_gene: TRBJ2-5
CDR3aa: CAWDRGSYNSPLHF; CDR3nt: TGTGCCTGGGACAGGGGATCCTATAATTCACCCCTCCACTTT; d_gene: TRBD1; v_gene: TRBV30; abundance: NA; j_gene: TRBJ1-6
CDR3aa: CSVSAQMNTEAFF; CDR3nt: TGCAGCGTGTCGGCCCAAATGAACACTGAAGCTTTCTTT; d_gene: NA; v_gene: TRBV29-1; abundance: NA; j_gene: TRBJ1-1
CDR3aa: CSVARTGSYNEQFF; CDR3nt: TGCAGCGTGGCAAGGACTGGATCATACAATGAGCAGTTCTTC; d_gene: NA; v_gene: TRBV29-1; abundance: NA; j_gene: TRBJ2-1
CDR3aa: CASSQERTAPLHF; CDR3nt: TGCGCCAGCAGCCAAGAAAGAACTGCACCCCTCCACTTT; d_gene: NA; v_gene: TRBV4-3; abundance: NA; j_gene: TRBJ1-6
CDR3aa: CASRHGRTDTQYF; CDR3nt: TGTGCCAGCAGACACGGACGGACAGATACGCAGTATTTT; d_gene: NA; v_gene: TRBV27; abundance: NA; j_gene: TRBJ2-3
CDR3aa: CASSLFGVLQETQYF; CDR3nt: TGCGCCAGCAGCTTGTTTGGGGTCCTGCAAGAGACCCAGTACTTC; d_gene: NA; v_gene: TRBV5-1; abundance: NA; j_gene: TRBJ2-5
CDR3aa: CASRTFNTGELFF; CDR3nt: TGTGCCAGCCGGACGTTTAACACCGGGGAGCTGTTTTTT; d_gene: NA; v_gene: TRBV6-5; abundance: NA; j_gene: TRBJ2-2